This T cell receptor beta chain is drawn from a study of shared T cell receptors in the human thymus. The CDR3 is made up of 16 amino acids. TCRdb's table, derived via immunoSEQ multiplex PCR, lists solely in-frame clones and lacks some. The sample includes roughly 410,000 clones, approximately 95% of them seen just once. Sequencing was done on a sample of thymocytes. The source is a human donor. The rearrangement links TRBV21-1 to TRBJ2-2; the table names TRBD1, a call not compared with the DNA. TRBV21-1 represents a pseudogene. The CDR3 DNA sequence: TGTGCCAGCACCCTGAGGGGGTTTTCTCTTACCGGGGAGCTGTTTTTT. Translating it yields CASTLRGFSLTGELFF.